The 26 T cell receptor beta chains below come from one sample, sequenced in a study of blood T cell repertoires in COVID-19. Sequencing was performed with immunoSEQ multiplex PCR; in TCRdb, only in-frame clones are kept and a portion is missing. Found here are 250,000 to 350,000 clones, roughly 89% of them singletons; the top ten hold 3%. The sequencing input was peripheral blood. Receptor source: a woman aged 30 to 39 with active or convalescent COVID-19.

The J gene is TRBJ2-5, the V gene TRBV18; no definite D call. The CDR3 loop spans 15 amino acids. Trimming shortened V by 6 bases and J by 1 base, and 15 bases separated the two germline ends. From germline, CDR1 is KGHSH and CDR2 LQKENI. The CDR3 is CASSLPAGLQETQYF. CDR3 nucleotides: TGTGCCAGCTCCTTACCTGCAGGTCTCCAAGAGACCCAGTACTTC.

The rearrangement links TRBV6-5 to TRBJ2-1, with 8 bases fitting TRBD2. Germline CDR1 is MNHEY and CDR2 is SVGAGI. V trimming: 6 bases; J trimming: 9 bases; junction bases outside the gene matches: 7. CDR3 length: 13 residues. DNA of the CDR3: TGTGCCAGCAGCCCCGGGGGGGTCGGTGAGCAGTTCTTC. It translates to CASSPGGVGEQFF.

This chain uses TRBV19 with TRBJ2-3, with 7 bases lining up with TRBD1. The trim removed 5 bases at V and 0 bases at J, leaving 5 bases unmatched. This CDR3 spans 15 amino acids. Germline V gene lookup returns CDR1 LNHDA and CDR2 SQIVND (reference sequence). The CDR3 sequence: CASSGDRRSTDTQYF. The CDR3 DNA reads TGTGCCAGTAGTGGGGACAGACGAAGCACAGATACGCAGTATTTT.

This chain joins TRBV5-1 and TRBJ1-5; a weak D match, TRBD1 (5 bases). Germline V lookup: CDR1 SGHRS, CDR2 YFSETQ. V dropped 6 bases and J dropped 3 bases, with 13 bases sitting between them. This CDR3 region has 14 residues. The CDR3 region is CASNPTGNNQPQHF. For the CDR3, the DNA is TGCGCCAGCAACCCCACAGGTAACAATCAGCCCCAGCATTTT.

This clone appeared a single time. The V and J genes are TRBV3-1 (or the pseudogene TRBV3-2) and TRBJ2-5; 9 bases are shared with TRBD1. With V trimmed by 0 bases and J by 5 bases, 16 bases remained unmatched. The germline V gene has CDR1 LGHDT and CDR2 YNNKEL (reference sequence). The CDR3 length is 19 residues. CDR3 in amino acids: CASSQEGAGTGSRHETQYF. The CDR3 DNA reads TGTGCCAGCAGCCAAGAAGGAGCTGGGACAGGGAGCCGTCACGAGACCCAGTACTTC.

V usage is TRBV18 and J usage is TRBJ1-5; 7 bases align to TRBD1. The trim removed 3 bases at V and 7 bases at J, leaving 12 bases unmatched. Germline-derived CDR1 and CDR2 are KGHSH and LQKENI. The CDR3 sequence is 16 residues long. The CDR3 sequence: CASSPESPGTVQPQHF. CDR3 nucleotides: TGTGCCAGCTCACCCGAAAGTCCCGGGACAGTACAGCCCCAGCATTTT.

CDR3 loop: CAWSVQGGFPYGYTF. The CDR3 DNA reads as TGTGCCTGGAGTGTTCAGGGAGGCTTTCCCTATGGCTACACCTTC. This chain joins TRBV30 and TRBJ1-2; TRBD1 might be the D (5 bases). The CDR3 loop spans 15 amino acids. The V gene's germline CDR1 is GTSNPN and CDR2 SVGIG (reference sequence). V was cut by 0 bases and J by 4 bases, with 15 bases left in between.

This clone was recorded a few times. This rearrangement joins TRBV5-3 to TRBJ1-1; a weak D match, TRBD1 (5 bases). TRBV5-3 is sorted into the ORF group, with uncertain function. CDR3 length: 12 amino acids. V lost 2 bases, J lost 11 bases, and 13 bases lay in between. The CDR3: CARSLNDPGAFF. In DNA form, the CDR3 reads TGTGCCAGAAGCTTAAACGACCCAGGGGCTTTCTTT.

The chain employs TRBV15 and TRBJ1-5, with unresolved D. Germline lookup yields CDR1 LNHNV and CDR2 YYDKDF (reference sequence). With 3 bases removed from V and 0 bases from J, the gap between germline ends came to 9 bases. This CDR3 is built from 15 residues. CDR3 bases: TGTGCCACCAGCAGTGGCGGATATAGCAATCAGCCCCAGCATTTT. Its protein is CATSSGGYSNQPQHF.

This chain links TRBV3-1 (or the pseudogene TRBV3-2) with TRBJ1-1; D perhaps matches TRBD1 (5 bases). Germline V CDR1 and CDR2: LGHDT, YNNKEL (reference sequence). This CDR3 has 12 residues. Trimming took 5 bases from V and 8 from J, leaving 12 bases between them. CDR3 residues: CASSSQGSEAFF. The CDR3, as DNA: TGTGCCAGCAGCAGTCAGGGTTCCGAAGCTTTCTTT.

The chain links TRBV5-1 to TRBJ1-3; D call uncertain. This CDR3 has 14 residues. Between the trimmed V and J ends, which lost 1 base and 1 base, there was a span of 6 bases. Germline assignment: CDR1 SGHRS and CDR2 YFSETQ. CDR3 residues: CASSLSVSGNTIYF. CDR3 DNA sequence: TGCGCCAGCAGCTTGTCAGTGTCTGGAAACACCATATATTTT. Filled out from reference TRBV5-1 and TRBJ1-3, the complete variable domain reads KAGVTQTPRYLIKTRGQQVTLSCSPISGHRSVSWYQQTPGQGLQFLFEYFSETQRNKGNFPGRFSGRQFSNSRSEMNVSTLELGDSALYLCASSLSVSGNTIYFGEGSWLTVV.

The CDR3 nucleotides read TGTGCCAGCAGTCGAGGGCTCTCAGCAAACATGAACACTGAAGCTTTCTTT. Its protein is CASSRGLSANMNTEAFF. The genes are TRBV7-2 and TRBJ1-1; D gene unclear. V was clipped by 6 bases and J by 0 bases, with 20 bases between them. Germline V lookup: CDR1 SGHTA, CDR2 FQGNSA. The CDR3 is 17 residues long.

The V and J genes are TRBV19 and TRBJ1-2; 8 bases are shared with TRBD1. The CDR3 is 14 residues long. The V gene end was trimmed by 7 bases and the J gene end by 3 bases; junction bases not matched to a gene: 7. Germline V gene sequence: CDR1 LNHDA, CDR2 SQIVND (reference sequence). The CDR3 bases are TGTGCCAGTACTTATCAGGGGGCTCACTATGGCTACACCTTC. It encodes CASTYQGAHYGYTF.

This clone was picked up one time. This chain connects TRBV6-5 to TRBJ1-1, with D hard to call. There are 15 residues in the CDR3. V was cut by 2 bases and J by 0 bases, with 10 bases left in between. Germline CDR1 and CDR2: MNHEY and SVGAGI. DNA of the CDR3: TGTGCCAGCAGTTACAACCCGGGGATGAACACTGAAGCTTTCTTT. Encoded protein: CASSYNPGMNTEAFF.

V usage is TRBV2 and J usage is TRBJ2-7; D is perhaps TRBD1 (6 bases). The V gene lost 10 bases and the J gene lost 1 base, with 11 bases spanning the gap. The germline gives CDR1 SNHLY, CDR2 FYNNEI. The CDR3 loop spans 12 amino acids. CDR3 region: CATSRGSYEQYF. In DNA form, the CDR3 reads TGTGCCACCAGCAGGGGATCCTACGAGCAGTACTTC.

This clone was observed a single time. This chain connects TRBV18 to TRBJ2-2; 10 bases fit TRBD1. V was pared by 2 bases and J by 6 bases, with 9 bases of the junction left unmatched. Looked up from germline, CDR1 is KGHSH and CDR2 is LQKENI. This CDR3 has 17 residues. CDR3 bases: TGTGCCAGCTCACCAAGCCGACTTGGACAGGGGGCCGGGGAGCTGTTTTTT. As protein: CASSPSRLGQGAGELFF.

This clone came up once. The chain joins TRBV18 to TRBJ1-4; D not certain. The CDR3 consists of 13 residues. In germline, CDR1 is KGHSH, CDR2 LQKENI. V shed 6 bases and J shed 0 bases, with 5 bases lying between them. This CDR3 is CASSQSTNEKLFF. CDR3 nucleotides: TGTGCCAGCTCCCAGTCAACTAATGAAAAACTGTTTTTT.

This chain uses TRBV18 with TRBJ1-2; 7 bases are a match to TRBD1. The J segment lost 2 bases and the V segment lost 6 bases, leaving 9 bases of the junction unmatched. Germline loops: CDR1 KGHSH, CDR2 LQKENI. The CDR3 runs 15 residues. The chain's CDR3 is CASSSGTERNYGYTF. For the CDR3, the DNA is TGTGCCAGCTCCTCAGGGACAGAGAGAAACTATGGCTACACCTTC.

This CDR3 reads CASSQVRGTLYYEQYF. CDR3 DNA: TGTGCCAGCAGCCAAGTCCGGGGGACTCTCTACTACGAGCAGTACTTC. The chain is built from TRBV4-2 and TRBJ2-7; TRBD2 might be the D (6 bases). Trimming removed 1 base from V and 3 bases from J, with 16 bases in between. In germline, CDR1 is LGHNA, CDR2 YNFKEQ. CDR3 length equals 16 residues.

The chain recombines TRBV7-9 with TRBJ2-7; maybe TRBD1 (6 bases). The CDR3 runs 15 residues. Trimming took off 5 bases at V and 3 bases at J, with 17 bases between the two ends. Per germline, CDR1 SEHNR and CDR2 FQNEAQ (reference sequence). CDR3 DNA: TGTGCCAGCAGCCGAAAACGGGACACCATCTACGAGCAGTACTTC. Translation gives CASSRKRDTIYEQYF.

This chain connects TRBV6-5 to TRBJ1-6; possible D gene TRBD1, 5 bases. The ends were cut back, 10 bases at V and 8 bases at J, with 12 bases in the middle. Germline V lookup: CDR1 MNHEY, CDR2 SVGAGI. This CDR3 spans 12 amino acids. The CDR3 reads CATRGGYSPLHF. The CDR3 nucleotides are TGTGCCACGAGGGGAGGTTATTCACCCCTCCACTTT.

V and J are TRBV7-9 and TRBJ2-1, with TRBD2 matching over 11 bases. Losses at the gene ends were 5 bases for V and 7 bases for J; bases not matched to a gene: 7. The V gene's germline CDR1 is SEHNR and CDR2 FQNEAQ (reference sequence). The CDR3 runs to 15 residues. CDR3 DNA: TGTGCCAGCAGCAAACTAGCGGGAGTTACAAATGAGCAGTTCTTC. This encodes CASSKLAGVTNEQFF.

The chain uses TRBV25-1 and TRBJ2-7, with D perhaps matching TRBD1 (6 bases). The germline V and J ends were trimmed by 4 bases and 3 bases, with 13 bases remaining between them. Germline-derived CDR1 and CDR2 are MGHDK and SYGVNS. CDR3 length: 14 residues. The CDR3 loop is CASSGPGQYYEQYF. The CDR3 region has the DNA TGTGCCAGCAGTGGACCCGGACAGTACTACGAGCAGTACTTC.

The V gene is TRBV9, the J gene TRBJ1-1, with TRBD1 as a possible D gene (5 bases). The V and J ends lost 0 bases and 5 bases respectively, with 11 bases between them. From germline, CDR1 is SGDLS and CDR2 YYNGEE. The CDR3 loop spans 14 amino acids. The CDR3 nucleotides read TGTGCCAGCAGCGTAGGGGGGGTTGGTACTGAAGCTTTCTTT. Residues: CASSVGGVGTEAFF.

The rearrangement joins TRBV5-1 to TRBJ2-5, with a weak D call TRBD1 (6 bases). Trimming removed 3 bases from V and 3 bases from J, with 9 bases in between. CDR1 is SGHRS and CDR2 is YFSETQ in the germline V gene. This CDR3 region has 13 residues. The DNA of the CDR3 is TGCGCCAGCAGCTCCGGGACAAAAGAGACCCAGTACTTC. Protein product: CASSSGTKETQYF.

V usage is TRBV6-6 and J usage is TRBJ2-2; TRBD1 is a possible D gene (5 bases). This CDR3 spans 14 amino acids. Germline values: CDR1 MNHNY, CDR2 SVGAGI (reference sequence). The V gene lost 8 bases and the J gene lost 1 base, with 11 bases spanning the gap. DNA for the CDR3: TGTGCCAGCGCCAGGGAAGTGAACACCGGGGAGCTGTTTTTT. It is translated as CASAREVNTGELFF.